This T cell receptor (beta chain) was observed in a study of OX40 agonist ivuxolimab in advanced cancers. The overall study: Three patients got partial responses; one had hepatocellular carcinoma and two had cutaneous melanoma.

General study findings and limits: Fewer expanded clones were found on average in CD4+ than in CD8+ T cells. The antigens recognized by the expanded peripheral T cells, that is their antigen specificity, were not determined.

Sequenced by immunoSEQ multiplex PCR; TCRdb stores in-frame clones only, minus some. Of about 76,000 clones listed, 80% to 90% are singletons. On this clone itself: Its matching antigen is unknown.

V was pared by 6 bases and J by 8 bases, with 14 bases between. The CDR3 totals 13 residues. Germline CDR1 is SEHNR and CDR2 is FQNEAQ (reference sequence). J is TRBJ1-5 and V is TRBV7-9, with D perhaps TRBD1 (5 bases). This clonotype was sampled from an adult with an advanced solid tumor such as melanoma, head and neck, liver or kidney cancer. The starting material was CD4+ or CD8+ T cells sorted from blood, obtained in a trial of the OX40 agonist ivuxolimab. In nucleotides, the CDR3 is TGTGCCAGCAGTCTCAGGGAAGCGGAGCCCCAGCATTTT. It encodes CASSLREAEPQHF.